This TCR beta chain comes out of a study of T cell responses to AZD1222 COVID-19 vaccine. Findings and caveats of the study: Receipt of two AZD1222 doses was followed by a rise in Spike-specific TCR breadth and depth. Seropositive at baseline were only five or six AZD1222 recipients. Without day 14 samples, only post-peak T cell repertoires were studied.

Recipients boosted at about 4 weeks or about 12 weeks are pooled. Sequencing used immunoSEQ multiplex PCR; TCRdb keeps in-frame clones, though not all of them. The table lists about 120,000 clones, 70% to 90% of them singletons. Trimming removed 5 bases from V and 3 bases from J; junction bases left unmatched: 6. From germline, CDR1 is KGHSH and CDR2 LQKENI. This CDR3 region has 14 residues. This clone occurred once. Its antigen is not identified. This material consisted of peripheral blood, taken 28 days after the second AZD1222 dose. The chain employs TRBV18 and TRBJ2-7, with 8 bases fitting TRBD1. This clonotype was sampled from an adult who received the AZD1222 COVID-19 vaccine. The CDR3: CASSIQGGYYEQYF. CDR3 nucleotide sequence: TGTGCCAGCTCAATACAGGGGGGCTACTACGAGCAGTACTTC.